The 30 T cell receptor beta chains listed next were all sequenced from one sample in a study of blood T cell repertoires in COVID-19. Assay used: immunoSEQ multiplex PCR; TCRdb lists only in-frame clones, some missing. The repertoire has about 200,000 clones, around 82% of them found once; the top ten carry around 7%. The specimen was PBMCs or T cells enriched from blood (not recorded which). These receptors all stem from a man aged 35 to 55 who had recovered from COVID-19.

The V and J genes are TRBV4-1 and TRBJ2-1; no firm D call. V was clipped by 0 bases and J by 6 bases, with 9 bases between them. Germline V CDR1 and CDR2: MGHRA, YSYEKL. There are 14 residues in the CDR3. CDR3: CASSQDNLPNEQFF. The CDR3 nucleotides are TGCGCCAGCAGCCAAGACAACCTACCCAATGAGCAGTTCTTC.

CDR3 sequence reads: CASSSSPSSYNSPLHF. For the CDR3, the DNA is TGTGCCAGCAGTTCCTCACCGAGCTCCTATAATTCACCCCTCCACTTT. The chain couples TRBV6-5 to TRBJ1-6; no firm D call. CDR3 length equals 16 residues. The germline CDR1 and CDR2 sequences are MNHEY and SVGAGI. Trimming cost V 4 bases and J 0 bases, with 10 bases left between them.

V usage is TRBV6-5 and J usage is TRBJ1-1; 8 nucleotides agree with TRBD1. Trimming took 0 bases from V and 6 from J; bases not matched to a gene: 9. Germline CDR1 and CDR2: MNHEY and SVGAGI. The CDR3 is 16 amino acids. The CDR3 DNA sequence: TGTGCCAGCAGTTACTCCCCAGGGGGCCTTAACGCTGAAGCTTTCTTT. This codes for CASSYSPGGLNAEAFF.

CDR3 coding DNA: TGTGCCAGTAGTATAAGGGGCACTGAAGCTTTCTTT. This codes for CASSIRGTEAFF. The rearrangement joins TRBV19 to TRBJ1-1; perhaps TRBD1 as D (5 bases). The germline gives CDR1 LNHDA, CDR2 SQIVND (reference sequence). V shed 2 bases and J shed 4 bases, with 5 bases lying between them. The CDR3 spans 12 residues.

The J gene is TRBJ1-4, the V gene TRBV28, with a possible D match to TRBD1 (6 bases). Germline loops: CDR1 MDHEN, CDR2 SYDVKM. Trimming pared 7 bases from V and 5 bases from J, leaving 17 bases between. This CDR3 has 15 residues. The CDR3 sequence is CASIAPGQTNEKLFF. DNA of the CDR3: TGTGCCAGCATCGCCCCCGGACAGACAAATGAAAAACTGTTTTTT.

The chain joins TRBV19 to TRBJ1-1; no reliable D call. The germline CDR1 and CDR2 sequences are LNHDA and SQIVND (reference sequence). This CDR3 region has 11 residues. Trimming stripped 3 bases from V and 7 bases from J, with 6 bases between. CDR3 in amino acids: CASSISVEAFF. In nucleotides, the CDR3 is TGTGCCAGTAGTATCTCGGTTGAAGCTTTCTTT.

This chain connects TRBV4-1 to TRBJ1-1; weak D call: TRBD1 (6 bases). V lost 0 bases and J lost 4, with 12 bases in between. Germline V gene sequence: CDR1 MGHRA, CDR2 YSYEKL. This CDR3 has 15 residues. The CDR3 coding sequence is TGCGCCAGCAGCCAAGAGGCAGGGGTGGGCACTGAAGCTTTCTTT. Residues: CASSQEAGVGTEAFF.

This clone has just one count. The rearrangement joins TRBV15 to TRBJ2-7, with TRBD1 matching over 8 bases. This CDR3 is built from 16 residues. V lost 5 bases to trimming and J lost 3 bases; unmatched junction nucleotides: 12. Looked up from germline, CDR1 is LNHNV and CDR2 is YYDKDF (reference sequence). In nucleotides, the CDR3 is TGTGCCACCAGCTCTTCGCGGACAGGGAATTTCTACGAGCAGTACTTC. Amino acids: CATSSSRTGNFYEQYF.

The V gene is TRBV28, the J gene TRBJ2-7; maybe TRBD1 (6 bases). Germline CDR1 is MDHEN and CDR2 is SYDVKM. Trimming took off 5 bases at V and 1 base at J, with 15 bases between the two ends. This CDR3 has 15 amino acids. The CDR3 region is CASSPGTPQSYEQYF. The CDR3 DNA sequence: TGTGCCAGCAGTCCCGGGACACCCCAGTCCTACGAGCAGTACTTC.

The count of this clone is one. CDR3 DNA sequence: TGTGCCAGCAGTCGCGTCGGGGGAGGGAACACTGAAGCTTTCTTT. Its translation is CASSRVGGGNTEAFF. The chain is built from TRBV6-5 and TRBJ1-1, with a weak D call TRBD1 (5 bases). CDR1 is MNHEY, CDR2 SVGAGI, per germline. The length of the CDR3 is 15 residues. Trimming took off 5 bases at V and 1 base at J, with 14 bases between the two ends.

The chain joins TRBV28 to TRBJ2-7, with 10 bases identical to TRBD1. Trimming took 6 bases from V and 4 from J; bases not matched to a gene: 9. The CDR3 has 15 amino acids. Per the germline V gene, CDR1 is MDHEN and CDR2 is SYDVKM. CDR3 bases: TGTGCCAGCAGAGATGCCGGGACAGGGGTTTACGAGCAGTACTTC. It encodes CASRDAGTGVYEQYF.

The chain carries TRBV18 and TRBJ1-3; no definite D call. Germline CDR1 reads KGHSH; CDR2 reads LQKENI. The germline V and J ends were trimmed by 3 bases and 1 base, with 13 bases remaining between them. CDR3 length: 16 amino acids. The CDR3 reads CASSPWAFKSGNTIYF. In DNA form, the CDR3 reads TGTGCCAGCTCACCTTGGGCTTTCAAATCTGGAAACACCATATATTTT.

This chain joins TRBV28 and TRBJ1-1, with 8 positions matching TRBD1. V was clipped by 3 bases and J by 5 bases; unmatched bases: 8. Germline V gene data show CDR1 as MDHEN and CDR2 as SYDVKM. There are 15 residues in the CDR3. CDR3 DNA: TGTGCCAGCAGTTTGCCAACAGGGGGTTATACTGAAGCTTTCTTT. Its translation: CASSLPTGGYTEAFF.

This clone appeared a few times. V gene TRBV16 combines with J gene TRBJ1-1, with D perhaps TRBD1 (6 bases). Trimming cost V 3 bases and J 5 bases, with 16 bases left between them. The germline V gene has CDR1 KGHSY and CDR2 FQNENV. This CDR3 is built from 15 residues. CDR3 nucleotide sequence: TGTGCCAGCAGCCAGGGACCCACAGGGAGAACTGAAGCTTTCTTT. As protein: CASSQGPTGRTEAFF.

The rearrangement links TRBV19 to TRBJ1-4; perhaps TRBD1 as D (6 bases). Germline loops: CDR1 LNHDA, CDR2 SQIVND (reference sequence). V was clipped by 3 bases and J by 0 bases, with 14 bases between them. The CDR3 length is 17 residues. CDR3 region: CASSITGHIATNEKLFF. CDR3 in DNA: TGTGCCAGTAGTATTACAGGGCACATTGCAACTAATGAAAAACTGTTTTTT.

The CDR3 loop reads CASRGYRVVRDTQYF. CDR3 coding DNA: TGTGCCAGCAGGGGATACAGGGTGGTACGAGATACGCAGTATTTT. The V gene is TRBV6-5, the J gene TRBJ2-3; a possible D gene is TRBD1 (6 bases). Germline V CDR1 and CDR2: MNHEY, SVGAGI. CDR3 length equals 15 residues. V lost 6 bases to trimming and J lost 5 bases, with 18 bases between them.

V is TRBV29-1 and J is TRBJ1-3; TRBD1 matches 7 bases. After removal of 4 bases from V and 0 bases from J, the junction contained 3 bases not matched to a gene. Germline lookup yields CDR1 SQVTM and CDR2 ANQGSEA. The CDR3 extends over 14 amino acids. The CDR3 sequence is CSVAGQFSGNTIYF. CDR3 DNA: TGCAGCGTTGCGGGACAGTTCTCTGGAAACACCATATATTTT.

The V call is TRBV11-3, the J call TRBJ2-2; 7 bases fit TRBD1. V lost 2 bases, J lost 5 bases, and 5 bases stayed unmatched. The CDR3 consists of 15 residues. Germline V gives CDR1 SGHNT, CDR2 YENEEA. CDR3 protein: CASSLMSQGTGELFF. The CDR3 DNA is TGTGCCAGCAGCTTAATGTCACAGGGGACCGGGGAGCTGTTTTTT.

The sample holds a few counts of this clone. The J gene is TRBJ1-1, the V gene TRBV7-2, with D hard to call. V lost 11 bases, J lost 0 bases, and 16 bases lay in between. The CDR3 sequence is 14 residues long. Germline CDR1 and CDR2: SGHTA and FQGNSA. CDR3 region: CAGSKTRMNTEAFF. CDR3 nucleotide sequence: TGTGCCGGCTCCAAGACACGTATGAACACTGAAGCTTTCTTT.

The CDR3, as DNA: TGCGCCAGCTTAGCTACACAGGGTTGGACTGAAGCTTTCTTT. It is translated as CASLATQGWTEAFF. The chain is built from TRBV5-1 and TRBJ1-1, with D tentatively TRBD1 (6 bases). Germline loops: CDR1 SGHRS, CDR2 YFSETQ. The CDR3 extends over 14 amino acids. The germline V and J ends were trimmed by 7 bases and 5 bases, with 18 bases remaining between them.

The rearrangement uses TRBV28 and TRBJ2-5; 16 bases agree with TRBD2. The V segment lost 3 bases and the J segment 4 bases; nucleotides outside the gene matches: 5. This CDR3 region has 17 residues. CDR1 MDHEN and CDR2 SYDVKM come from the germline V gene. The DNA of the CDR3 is TGTGCCAGCAGTTTGGGACTAGCGGGGGGGGCAGTAGAGACCCAGTACTTC. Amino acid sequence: CASSLGLAGGAVETQYF.

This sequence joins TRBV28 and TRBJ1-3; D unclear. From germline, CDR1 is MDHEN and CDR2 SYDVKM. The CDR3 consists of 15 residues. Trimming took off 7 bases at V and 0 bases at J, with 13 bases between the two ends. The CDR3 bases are TGTGCCAGCAATTCAGAGGCGAGCTCTGGAAACACCATATATTTT. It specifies CASNSEASSGNTIYF.

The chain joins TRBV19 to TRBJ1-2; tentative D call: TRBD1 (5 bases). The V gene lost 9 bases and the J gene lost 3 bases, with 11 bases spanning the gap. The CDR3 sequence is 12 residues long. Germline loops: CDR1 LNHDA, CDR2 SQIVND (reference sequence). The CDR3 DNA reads TGTGCCAGCATCGGGGGGTACTATGGCTACACCTTC. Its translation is CASIGGYYGYTF.

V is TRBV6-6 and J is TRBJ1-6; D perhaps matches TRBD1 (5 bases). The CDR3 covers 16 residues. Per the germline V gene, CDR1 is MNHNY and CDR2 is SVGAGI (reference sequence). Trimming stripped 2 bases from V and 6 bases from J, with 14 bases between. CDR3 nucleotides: TGTGCCAGCAGTTACAGGCCAGGGCTAGGTAATTCACCCCTCCACTTT. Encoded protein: CASSYRPGLGNSPLHF.

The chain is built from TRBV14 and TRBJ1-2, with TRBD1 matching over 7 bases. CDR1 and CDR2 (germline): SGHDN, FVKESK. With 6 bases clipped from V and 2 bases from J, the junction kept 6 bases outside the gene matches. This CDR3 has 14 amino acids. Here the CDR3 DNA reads TGTGCCAGCAGGAGCTCAGGGGGAAACTATGGCTACACCTTC. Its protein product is CASRSSGGNYGYTF.

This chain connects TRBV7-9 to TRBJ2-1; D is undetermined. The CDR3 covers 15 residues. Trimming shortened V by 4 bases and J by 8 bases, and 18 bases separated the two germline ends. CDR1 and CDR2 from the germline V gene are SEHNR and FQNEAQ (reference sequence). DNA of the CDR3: TGTGCCAGCAGCTCCGACCTATCCCCGGCGGATGAGCAGTTCTTC. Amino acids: CASSSDLSPADEQFF.

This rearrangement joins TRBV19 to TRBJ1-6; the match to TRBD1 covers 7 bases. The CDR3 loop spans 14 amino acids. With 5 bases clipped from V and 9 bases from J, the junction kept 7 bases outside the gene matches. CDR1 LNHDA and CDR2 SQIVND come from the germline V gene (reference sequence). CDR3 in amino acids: CASSQTGPVSPLHF. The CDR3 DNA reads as TGTGCCAGTAGTCAGACAGGGCCAGTTTCACCCCTCCACTTT. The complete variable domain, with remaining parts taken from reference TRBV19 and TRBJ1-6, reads DGGITQSPKYLFRKEGQNVTLSCEQNLNHDAMYWYRQDPGQGLRLIYYSQIVNDFQKGDIAEGYSVSREKKESFPLTVTSAQKNPTAFYLCASSQTGPVSPLHFGNGTRLTVT.

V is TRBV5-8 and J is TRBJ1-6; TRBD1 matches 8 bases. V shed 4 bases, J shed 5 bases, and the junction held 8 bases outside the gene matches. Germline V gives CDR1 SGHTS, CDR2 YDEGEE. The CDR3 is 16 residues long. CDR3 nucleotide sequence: TGTGCCAGCAGCCCTTTGGGACAGGCGGATAATTCACCCCTCCACTTT. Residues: CASSPLGQADNSPLHF. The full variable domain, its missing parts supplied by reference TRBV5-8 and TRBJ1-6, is EAGVTQSPTHLIKTRGQQATLRCSPISGHTSVYWYQQALGLGLQFLLWYDEGEERNRGNFPPRFSGRQFPNYSSELNVNALELEDSALYLCASSPLGQADNSPLHFGNGTRLTVT.

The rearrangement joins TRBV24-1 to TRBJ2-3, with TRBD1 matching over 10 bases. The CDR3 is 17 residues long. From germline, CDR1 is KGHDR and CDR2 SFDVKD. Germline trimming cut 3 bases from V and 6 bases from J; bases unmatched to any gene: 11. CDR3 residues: CATSDPRQGAGGDTQYF. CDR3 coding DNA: TGTGCCACCAGTGATCCACGACAGGGGGCGGGGGGCGATACGCAGTATTTT.

CDR3 loop: CSVEASDSYYGYTF. CDR3 bases: TGCAGCGTTGAGGCTTCGGACAGCTACTATGGCTACACCTTC. The rearrangement links TRBV29-1 to TRBJ1-2; a possible D gene is TRBD1 (6 bases). The V end was cut by 3 bases, the J end by 3 bases, with 14 bases between. Germline CDR1 SQVTM, CDR2 ANQGSEA. CDR3 length: 14 amino acids.